The present T cell receptor beta chain was sequenced within a study of beta chain features in type 1 diabetes. Cell sorting via CD45RO/CCR7/CD25/CD127/CD95/CD27 was performed to obtain CD4+ naive, central memory, regulatory and stem cell-like memory cells. This clone was seen only a few times. As every portion of the isolated RNA was reverse transcribed, the sequencing read expressed TCRB transcripts. Method: immunoSEQ multiplex PCR; TCRdb's copy keeps in-frame clones and lacks some. The data hold roughly 42,000 clones, with roughly 50% observed a single time. Sequenced material: stem cell memory CD4+ T cells from blood. This TCR was sampled from a woman aged 25 to 45 in good health.

CDR3 region: CASSPPGGFSTQMNTEAFF. The DNA for the CDR3 is TGTGCCAGCAGCCCCCCGGGCGGGTTCTCGACACAAATGAACACTGAAGCTTTCTTT. This rearrangement joins TRBV28 to TRBJ1-1; D gene unclear. This CDR3 is built from 19 residues. CDR1 is MDHEN and CDR2 is SYDVKM in the germline V gene. V was clipped by 6 bases and J by 0 bases, with 26 bases between them.